The 10 T cell receptor beta chains below come from one sample, sequenced in a study of cytomegalovirus exposure and HLA in healthy donors. The data were produced by immunoSEQ multiplex PCR, yet TCRdb's version contains in-frame clones alone and is incomplete. The sample shows 200,000 to 250,000 clones, about 91% of them seen only once. The sequencing sample was made of PBMCs. The receptors shown here come from a woman aged 18-29 years in good health and CMV-seronegative.

This clone has just a few counts. This chain joins TRBV7-3 and TRBJ2-1; D ambiguous. CDR1 SGHTA and CDR2 FQGTGA come from the germline V gene. Trimming took 5 bases from V and 5 from J, leaving 10 bases between them. CDR3 length: 13 amino acids. The CDR3 nucleotides read TGTGCCAGCAGCGCAGACTCTGACAATGAGCAGTTCTTC. Translating gives CASSADSDNEQFF. The full variable domain, with the rest looked up from reference TRBV7-3 and TRBJ2-1, is GAGVSQTPSNKVTEKGKYVELRCDPISGHTALYWYRQSLGQGPEFLIYFQGTGAADDSGLPNDRFFAVRPEGSVSTLKIQRTERGDSAVYLCASSADSDNEQFFGPGTRLTVL.

The chain employs TRBV6-5 and TRBJ1-3; D is undetermined. Germline values: CDR1 MNHEY, CDR2 SVGAGI. The length of the CDR3 is 15 residues. Deletions cut 5 bases from V and 2 bases from J, with 13 bases between. This chain's CDR3 is CASSPTQTPGNTIYF. The CDR3 DNA follows: TGTGCCAGCAGTCCTACCCAAACGCCTGGAAACACCATATATTTT.

Points on this clone: Sequence at one end of the junction differs from germline and may be a read error. The gene calls are TRBV7-7 and TRBJ2-2, with TRBD2 matching over 15 bases. This CDR3 has 16 amino acids. CDR1 and CDR2 (germline): SSHAT, FNYEAQ (reference sequence). The CDR3 is CASSWGLAGGTGELFF. DNA for the CDR3: TGTGCTAGCAGCTGGGGACTAGCGGGAGGCACCGGGGAGCTGTTTTTT.

This chain links TRBV30 with TRBJ2-7, with TRBD2 matching 9 bases. Per germline, CDR1 GTSNPN and CDR2 SVGIG (reference sequence). The CDR3 has 15 residues. The junction had 10 bases not matched to a gene; V was cut back by 1 base and J by 6 bases. The CDR3 reads CAWSGGWLAGVEQYF. CDR3 DNA: TGTGCCTGGAGTGGCGGTTGGTTAGCGGGAGTCGAGCAGTACTTC.

The chain recombines TRBV7-6 with TRBJ2-7; 8 bases line up with TRBD1. The junction had 10 bases not matched to a gene; V was cut back by 5 bases and J by 7 bases. Looked up from germline, CDR1 is SGHVS and CDR2 is FNYEAQ. The CDR3 covers 14 residues. The chain's CDR3 is CASSGLDRGGEQYF. DNA for the CDR3: TGTGCCAGCAGCGGGTTAGACAGGGGCGGGGAGCAGTACTTC.

V usage is TRBV27 and J usage is TRBJ2-7, with TRBD2 matching over 7 bases. The junction had 8 bases not matched to a gene; V was cut back by 0 bases and J by 3 bases. This CDR3 spans 16 amino acids. Germline V CDR1 and CDR2: MNHEY, SMNVEV (reference sequence). In nucleotides, the CDR3 is TGTGCCAGCAGTTTATCGTTCCTAGCGGAGAACTACGAGCAGTACTTC. Translation: CASSLSFLAENYEQYF.

The V call is TRBV7-3, the J call TRBJ2-7; TRBD2 might be the D (7 bases). This CDR3 contains 16 residues. Germline loops: CDR1 SGHTA, CDR2 FQGTGA. V was shortened by 6 bases and J by 0 bases, with 18 bases between the two germline ends. The CDR3 loop reads CASRHPGGLSSYEQYF. CDR3 nucleotides: TGTGCCAGCAGGCACCCCGGGGGGCTAAGCTCCTACGAGCAGTACTTC. Complete variable domain (other parts from reference TRBV7-3 and TRBJ2-7): GAGVSQTPSNKVTEKGKYVELRCDPISGHTALYWYRQSLGQGPEFLIYFQGTGAADDSGLPNDRFFAVRPEGSVSTLKIQRTERGDSAVYLCASRHPGGLSSYEQYFGPGTRLTVT.

The chain combines TRBV5-1 with TRBJ2-3, with D perhaps TRBD1 (5 bases). Trimming took 7 bases from V and 1 from J, leaving 13 bases between them. Germline V CDR1 and CDR2: SGHRS, YFSETQ. The CDR3 is made up of 14 amino acids. The CDR3, as DNA: TGCGCCAGCGGGTGGTGGGGCGGCACAGATACGCAGTATTTT. It codes for CASGWWGGTDTQYF.

The genes are TRBV7-8 and TRBJ2-7; possible D gene TRBD1, 5 bases. Germline V gives CDR1 SGHVS, CDR2 FQNEAQ. Trimming shortened V by 1 base and J by 2 bases, and 9 bases separated the two germline ends. CDR3 length: 14 amino acids. The CDR3 region has the DNA TGTGCCAGCAGCTTAGTCGGACAAACCTACGAGCAGTACTTC. It codes for CASSLVGQTYEQYF.

The table lists this clone with a count of one. This chain connects TRBV2 to TRBJ1-1; 10 nucleotides align to TRBD1. The V segment lost 8 bases and the J segment 2 bases; nucleotides outside the gene matches: 11. The CDR3 has 16 residues. Germline V CDR1 and CDR2: SNHLY, FYNNEI. CDR3: CASRIWGTGVNTEAFF. The CDR3 nucleotides are TGTGCCAGCCGGATCTGGGGGACAGGGGTTAACACTGAAGCTTTCTTT.